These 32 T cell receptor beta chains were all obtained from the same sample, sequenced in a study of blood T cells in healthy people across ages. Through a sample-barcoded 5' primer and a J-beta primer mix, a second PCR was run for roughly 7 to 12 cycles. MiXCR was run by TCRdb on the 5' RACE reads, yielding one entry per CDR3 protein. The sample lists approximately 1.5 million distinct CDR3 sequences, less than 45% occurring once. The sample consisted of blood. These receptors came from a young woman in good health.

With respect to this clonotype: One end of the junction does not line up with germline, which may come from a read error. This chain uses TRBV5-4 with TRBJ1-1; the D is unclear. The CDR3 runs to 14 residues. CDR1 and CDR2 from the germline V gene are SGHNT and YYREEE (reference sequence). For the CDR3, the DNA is TGTGCCAGTAGCTTGAGATGGGGTTACACTGAAGCTTTCTTT. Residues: CASSLRWGYTEAFF.

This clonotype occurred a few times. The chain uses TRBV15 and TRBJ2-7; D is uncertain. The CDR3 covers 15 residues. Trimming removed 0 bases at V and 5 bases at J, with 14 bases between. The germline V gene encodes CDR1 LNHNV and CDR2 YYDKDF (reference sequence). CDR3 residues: CATSRDSQQSNEQYF. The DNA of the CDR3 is TGTGCCACCAGCAGAGATAGTCAGCAGTCGAACGAGCAGTACTTC.

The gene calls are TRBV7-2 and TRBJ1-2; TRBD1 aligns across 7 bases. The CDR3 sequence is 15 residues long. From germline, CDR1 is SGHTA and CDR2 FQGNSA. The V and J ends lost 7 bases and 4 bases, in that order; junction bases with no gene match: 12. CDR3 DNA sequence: TGTGCCAGCATCCTCCCTGGGACAGAGGTCTATGGCTACACCTTC. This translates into CASILPGTEVYGYTF.

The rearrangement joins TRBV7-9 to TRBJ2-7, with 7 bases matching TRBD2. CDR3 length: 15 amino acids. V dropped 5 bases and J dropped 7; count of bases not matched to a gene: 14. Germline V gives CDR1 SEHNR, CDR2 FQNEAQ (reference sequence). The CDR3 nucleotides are TGTGCCAGCAGCCCCCGGGGGGAAGTCTACAATGAGCAGTACTTC. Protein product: CASSPRGEVYNEQYF. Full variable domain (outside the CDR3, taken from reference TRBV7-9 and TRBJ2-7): DTGVSQNPRHKITKRGQNVTFRCDPISEHNRLYWYRQTLGQGPEFLTYFQNEAQLEKSRLLSDRFSAERPKGSFSTLEIQRTEQGDSAMYLCASSPRGEVYNEQYFGPGTRLTVT.

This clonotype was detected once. The CDR3 is CAWTPDRAAEAFF. CDR3 coding DNA: TGTGCCTGGACCCCGGACAGGGCCGCTGAAGCTTTCTTT. The gene calls are TRBV30 and TRBJ1-1; 8 nucleotides agree with TRBD1. The trim removed 4 bases at V and 6 bases at J, leaving 7 bases unmatched. Germline V gene lookup returns CDR1 GTSNPN and CDR2 SVGIG (reference sequence). The length of the CDR3 is 13 residues.

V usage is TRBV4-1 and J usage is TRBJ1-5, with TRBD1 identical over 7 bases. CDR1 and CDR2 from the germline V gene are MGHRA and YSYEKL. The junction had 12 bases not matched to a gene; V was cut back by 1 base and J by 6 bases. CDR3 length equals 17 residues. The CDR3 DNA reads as TGCGCCAGCAGCCAAGCACTGAGGGACAGCGCTGCTCAGCCCCAGCATTTT. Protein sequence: CASSQALRDSAAQPQHF.

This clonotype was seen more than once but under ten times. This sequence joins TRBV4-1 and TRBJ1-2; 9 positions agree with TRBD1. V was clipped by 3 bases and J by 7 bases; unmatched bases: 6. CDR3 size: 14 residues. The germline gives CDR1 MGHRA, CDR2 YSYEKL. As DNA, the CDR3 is TGCGCCAGCAGCCACGGGACAGGGTATGCTGGCTACACCTTC. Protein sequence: CASSHGTGYAGYTF.

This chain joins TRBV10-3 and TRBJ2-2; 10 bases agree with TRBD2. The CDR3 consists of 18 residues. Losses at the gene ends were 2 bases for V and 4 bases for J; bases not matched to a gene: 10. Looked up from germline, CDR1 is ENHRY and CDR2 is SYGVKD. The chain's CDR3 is CAISEPGLAEVPTGELFF. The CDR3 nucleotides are TGTGCCATCAGTGAGCCCGGACTAGCGGAAGTACCCACCGGGGAGCTGTTTTTT.

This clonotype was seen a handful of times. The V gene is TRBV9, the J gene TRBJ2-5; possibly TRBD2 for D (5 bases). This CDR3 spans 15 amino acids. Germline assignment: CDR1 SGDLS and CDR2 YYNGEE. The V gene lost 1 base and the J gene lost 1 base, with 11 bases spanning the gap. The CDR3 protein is CASSVSLAGQETQYF. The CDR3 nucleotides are TGTGCCAGCAGCGTAAGTCTGGCGGGCCAAGAGACCCAGTACTTC.

Written as DNA, the CDR3 is TGTGCCAGCAGTAAATCGGGGACTAGCGGGAGGAATGAGCAGTTCTTC. Amino acids: CASSKSGTSGRNEQFF. The chain recombines TRBV11-1 with TRBJ2-1; 15 bases line up with TRBD2. This CDR3 has 16 residues. V lost 6 bases and J lost 7; bases outside the gene matches: 7. The germline V gene has CDR1 SGHAT and CDR2 FQDESV (reference sequence). Combining the CDR3 with reference TRBV11-1 and TRBJ2-1 gives the whole variable domain EAEVAQSPRYKITEKSQAVAFWCDPISGHATLYWYRQILGQGPELLVQFQDESVVDDSQLPKDRFSAERLKGVDSTLKIQPAELGDSAMYLCASSKSGTSGRNEQFFGPGTRLTVL.

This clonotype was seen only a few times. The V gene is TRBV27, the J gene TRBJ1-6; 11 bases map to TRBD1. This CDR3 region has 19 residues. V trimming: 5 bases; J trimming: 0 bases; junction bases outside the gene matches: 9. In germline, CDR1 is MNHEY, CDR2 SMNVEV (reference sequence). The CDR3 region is CASSAHGQGAGSYNSPLHF. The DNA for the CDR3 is TGTGCCAGCAGTGCCCACGGACAGGGGGCTGGCTCCTATAATTCACCCCTCCACTTT.

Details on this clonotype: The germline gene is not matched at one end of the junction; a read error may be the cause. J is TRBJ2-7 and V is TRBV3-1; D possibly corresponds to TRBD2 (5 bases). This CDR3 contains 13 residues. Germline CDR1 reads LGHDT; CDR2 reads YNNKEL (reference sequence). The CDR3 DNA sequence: TGTGCCAGCAGACAAGTTGCGGGCTACGAGCAGTACTTC. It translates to CASRQVAGYEQYF.

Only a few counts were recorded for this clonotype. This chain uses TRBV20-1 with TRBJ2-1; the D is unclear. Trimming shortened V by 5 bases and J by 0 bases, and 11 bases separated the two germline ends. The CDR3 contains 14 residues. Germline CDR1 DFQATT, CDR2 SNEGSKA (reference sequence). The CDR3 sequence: CSAPDFPSYNEQFF. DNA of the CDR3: TGCAGTGCTCCAGATTTTCCCTCCTACAATGAGCAGTTCTTC.

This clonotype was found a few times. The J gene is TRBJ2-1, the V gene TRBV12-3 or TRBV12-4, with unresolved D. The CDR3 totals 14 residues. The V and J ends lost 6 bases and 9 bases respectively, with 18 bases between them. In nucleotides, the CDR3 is TGTGCCAGCAGCTTCCGACCCGAACGGGTTGAGCAGTTCTTC. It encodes CASSFRPERVEQFF.

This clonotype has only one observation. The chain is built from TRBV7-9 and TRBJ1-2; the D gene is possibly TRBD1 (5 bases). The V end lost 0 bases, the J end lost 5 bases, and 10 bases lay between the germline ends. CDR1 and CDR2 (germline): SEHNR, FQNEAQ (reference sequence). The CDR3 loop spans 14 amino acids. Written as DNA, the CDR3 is TGTGCCAGCAGCTTAGCGGGCAGGGAATATGGCTACACCTTC. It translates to CASSLAGREYGYTF.

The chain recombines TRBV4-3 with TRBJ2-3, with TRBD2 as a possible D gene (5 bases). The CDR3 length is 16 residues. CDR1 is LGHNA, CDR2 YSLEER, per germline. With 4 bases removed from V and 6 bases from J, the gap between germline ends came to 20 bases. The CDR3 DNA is TGCGCCAGCAGCCGCACGTCGACTTACCGGAGGGATACGCAGTATTTT. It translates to CASSRTSTYRRDTQYF.

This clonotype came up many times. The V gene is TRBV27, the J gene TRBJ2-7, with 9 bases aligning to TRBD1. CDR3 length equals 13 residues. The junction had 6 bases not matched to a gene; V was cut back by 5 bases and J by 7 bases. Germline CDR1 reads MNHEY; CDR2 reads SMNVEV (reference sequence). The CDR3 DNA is TGTGCCAGCAGTCACGGACAGGGGTATGAGCAGTACTTC. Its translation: CASSHGQGYEQYF.

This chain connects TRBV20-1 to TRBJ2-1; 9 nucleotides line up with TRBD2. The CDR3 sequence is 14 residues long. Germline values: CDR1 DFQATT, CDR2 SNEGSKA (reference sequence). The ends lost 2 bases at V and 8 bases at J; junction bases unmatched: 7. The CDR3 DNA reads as TGCAGTGCTAGACTAGCGGGGATTTGGGATGAGCAGTTCTTC. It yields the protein CSARLAGIWDEQFF.

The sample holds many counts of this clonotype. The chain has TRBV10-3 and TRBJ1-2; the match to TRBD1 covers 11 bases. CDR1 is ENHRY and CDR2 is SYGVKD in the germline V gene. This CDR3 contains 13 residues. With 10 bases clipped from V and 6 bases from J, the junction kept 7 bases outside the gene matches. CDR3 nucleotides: TGTGCCACCAGGGACAGGGGGATGGATGGCTACACCTTC. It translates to CATRDRGMDGYTF.

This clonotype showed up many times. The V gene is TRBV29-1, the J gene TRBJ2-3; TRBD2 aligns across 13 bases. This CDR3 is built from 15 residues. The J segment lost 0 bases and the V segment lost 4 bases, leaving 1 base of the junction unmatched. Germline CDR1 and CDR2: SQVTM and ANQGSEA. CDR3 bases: TGCAGCGTTGGACTAGCGGGGGGTAGCACAGATACGCAGTATTTT. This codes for CSVGLAGGSTDTQYF.

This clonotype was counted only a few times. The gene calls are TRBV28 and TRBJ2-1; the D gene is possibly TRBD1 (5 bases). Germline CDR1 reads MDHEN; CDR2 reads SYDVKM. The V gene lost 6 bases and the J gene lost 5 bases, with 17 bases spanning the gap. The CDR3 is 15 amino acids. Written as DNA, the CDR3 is TGTGCCAGCAGGCTCTCCCCATCAGGGAACAATGAGCAGTTCTTC. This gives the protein CASRLSPSGNNEQFF.

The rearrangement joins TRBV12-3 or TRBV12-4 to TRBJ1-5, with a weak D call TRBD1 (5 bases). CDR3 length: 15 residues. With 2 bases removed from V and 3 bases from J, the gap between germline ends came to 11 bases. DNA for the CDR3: TGTGCCAGCAGTTTACGGACCAGGGACAATCAGCCCCAGCATTTT. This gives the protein CASSLRTRDNQPQHF.

This chain's CDR3 is CSAKDPRARSTEAFF. DNA for the CDR3: TGCAGTGCTAAGGACCCACGGGCGAGGAGCACTGAAGCTTTCTTT. The chain has TRBV20-1 and TRBJ1-1; D remains unclear. This CDR3 has 15 amino acids. The V gene's germline CDR1 is DFQATT and CDR2 SNEGSKA (reference sequence). V was shortened by 4 bases and J by 4 bases, with 19 bases between the two germline ends.

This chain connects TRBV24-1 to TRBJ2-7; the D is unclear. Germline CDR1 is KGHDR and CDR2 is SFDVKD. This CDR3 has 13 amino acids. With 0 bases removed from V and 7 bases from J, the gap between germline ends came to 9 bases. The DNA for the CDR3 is TGTGCCACCAGTGATTTGAGGTACAATGAGCAGTACTTC. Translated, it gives CATSDLRYNEQYF.

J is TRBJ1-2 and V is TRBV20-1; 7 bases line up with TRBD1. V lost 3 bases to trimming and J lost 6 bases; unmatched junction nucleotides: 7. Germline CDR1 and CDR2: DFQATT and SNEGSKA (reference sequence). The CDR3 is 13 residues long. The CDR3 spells CSARGTVSDGYTF. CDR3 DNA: TGCAGTGCTAGGGGGACAGTCTCCGATGGCTACACCTTC.

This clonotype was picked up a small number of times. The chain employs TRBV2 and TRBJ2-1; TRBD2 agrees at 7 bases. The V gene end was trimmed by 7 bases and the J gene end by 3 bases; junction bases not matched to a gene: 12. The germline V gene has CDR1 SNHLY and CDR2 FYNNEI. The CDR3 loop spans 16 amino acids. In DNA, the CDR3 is TGTGCCAGCACTACTGGGGCTAGCGGTTACTACAATGAGCAGTTCTTC. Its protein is CASTTGASGYYNEQFF.

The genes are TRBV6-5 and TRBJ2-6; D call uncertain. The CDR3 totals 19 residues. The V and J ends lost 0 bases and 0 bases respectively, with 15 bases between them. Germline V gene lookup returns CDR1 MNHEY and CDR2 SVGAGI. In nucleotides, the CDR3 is TGTGCCAGCAGTTACTCTAGGCCAGACTCCCTCTCTGGGGCCAACGTCCTGACTTTC. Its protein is CASSYSRPDSLSGANVLTF.

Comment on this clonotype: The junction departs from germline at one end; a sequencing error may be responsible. The CDR3 DNA follows: TGCGCTAGCAGCCAGAAGGCAGGACATGACTACGAGCAGTACTTC. Residues: CASSQKAGHDYEQYF. The chain is built from TRBV4-3 and TRBJ2-7, with D possibly being TRBD1 (5 bases). The germline V gene has CDR1 LGHNA and CDR2 YSLEER. The CDR3 covers 15 residues.

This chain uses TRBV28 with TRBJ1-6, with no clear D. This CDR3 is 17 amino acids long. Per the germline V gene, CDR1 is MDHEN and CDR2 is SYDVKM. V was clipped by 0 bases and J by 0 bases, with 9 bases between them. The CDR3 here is CASSLWGWSSYNSPLHF. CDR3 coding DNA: TGTGCCAGCAGTTTATGGGGGTGGAGCTCCTATAATTCACCCCTCCACTTT.

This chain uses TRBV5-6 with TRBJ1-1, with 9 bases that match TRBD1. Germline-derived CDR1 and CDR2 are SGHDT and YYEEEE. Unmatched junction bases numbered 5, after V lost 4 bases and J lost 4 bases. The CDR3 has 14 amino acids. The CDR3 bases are TGTGCCAGCAGCAGGACAGGGGTGGCCACTGAAGCTTTCTTT. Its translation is CASSRTGVATEAFF.

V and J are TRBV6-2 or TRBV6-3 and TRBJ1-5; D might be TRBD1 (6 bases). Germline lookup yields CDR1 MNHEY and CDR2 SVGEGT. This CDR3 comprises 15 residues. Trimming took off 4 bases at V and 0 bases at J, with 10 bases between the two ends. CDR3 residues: CASSWGHLSNQPQHF. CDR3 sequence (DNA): TGTGCCAGCAGTTGGGGACACCTTAGCAATCAGCCCCAGCATTTT.

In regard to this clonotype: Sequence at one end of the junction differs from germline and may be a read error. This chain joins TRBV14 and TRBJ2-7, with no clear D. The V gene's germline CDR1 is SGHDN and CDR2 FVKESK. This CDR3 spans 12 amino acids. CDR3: CVSSQVPIEQYF. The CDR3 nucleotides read TGTGTCAGCAGCCAAGTCCCTATCGAGCAGTACTTC.